Presented here are 24 T cell receptor beta chains from one specimen sequenced in a study of shared clonotypes between healthy human individuals. Measured with immunoSEQ multiplex PCR; TCRdb has only the in-frame clones, and not every one. This sample has some 2,500,000 clones; more than 85% occur once, and the top ten carry around 0.4%. Sequenced input: naive CD4+ T cells from PBMCs. Indicated subset: CD45RA+ positively selected. The receptor source for this set is a man in his late teens or twenties in good health. Some clones in this sample may be carry-over from other donors' samples.

The chain couples TRBV7-2 to TRBJ2-3; D not certain. This CDR3 has 16 amino acids. Germline values: CDR1 SGHTA, CDR2 FQGNSA. V lost 3 bases to trimming and J lost 0 bases, with 13 bases between them. The CDR3 loop reads CASSLGLLTSTDTQYF. DNA for the CDR3: TGTGCCAGCAGCTTGGGCCTACTTACTAGCACAGATACGCAGTATTTT.

V and J are TRBV5-8 and TRBJ2-6; D is ambiguous. Germline V lookup: CDR1 SGHTS, CDR2 YDEGEE. CDR3 length: 15 amino acids. V lost 1 base and J 4 bases, leaving 9 bases between the germline ends. The CDR3 here is CASSLRPSGANVLTF. The CDR3 DNA reads as TGTGCCAGCAGCTTGCGGCCTTCCGGGGCCAACGTCCTGACTTTC.

The sample holds one count of this clone. The gene calls are TRBV12-2 and TRBJ2-3; the D call of TRBD2 is as the table states it, not checked on the DNA. TRBV12-2 constitutes a pseudogene. The CDR3 is made up of 18 amino acids. CDR3 nucleotides: TGTGCAAGTCGCCCAGGACTAGCGGGGTCTCCAAGCACAGATACGCAGTATTTT. Its protein product is CASRPGLAGSPSTDTQYF.

As concerns this clone: Other DNA sequences within the sample encode an identical CDR3. The V and J genes are TRBV2 and TRBJ1-4, with 9 nucleotides matching TRBD1. Germline CDR1 and CDR2: SNHLY and FYNNEI. This CDR3 region has 14 residues. Trimming took 6 bases from V and 8 from J; bases not matched to a gene: 7. CDR3 coding DNA: TGTGCCAGCAGCCTACAGGGGGCGGACGAAAAACTGTTTTTT. It codes for CASSLQGADEKLFF.

Details on this clone: This sample also contains other DNA sequences that code for the same CDR3. The chain combines TRBV5-1 with TRBJ2-3, with D unclear. V lost 0 bases and J lost 0, with 8 bases in between. The CDR3 covers 15 residues. Germline loops: CDR1 SGHRS, CDR2 YFSETQ. CDR3 nucleotide sequence: TGCGCCAGCAGCTTGGTTGGGCGGAGCACAGATACGCAGTATTTT. It encodes CASSLVGRSTDTQYF. Variable domain in full (rest from reference TRBV5-1 and TRBJ2-3): KAGVTQTPRYLIKTRGQQVTLSCSPISGHRSVSWYQQTPGQGLQFLFEYFSETQRNKGNFPGRFSGRQFSNSRSEMNVSTLELGDSALYLCASSLVGRSTDTQYFGPGTRLTVL.

V is TRBV6-1 and J is TRBJ1-2, with a tentative D call TRBD1 (6 bases). The CDR3 loop spans 14 amino acids. V was pared by 0 bases and J by 7 bases, with 12 bases between. CDR1 is MNHNS, CDR2 SASEGT, per germline. The CDR3 sequence is CASSEAPGVGGYTF. Written as DNA, the CDR3 is TGTGCCAGCAGTGAAGCCCCAGGGGTCGGTGGCTACACCTTC.

The J gene is TRBJ1-1, the V gene TRBV5-1, with 7 nucleotides matching TRBD1. V lost 4 bases, J lost 3 bases, and 3 bases stayed unmatched. The CDR3 is 13 residues long. Germline-derived CDR1 and CDR2 are SGHRS and YFSETQ. CDR3 residues: CASSEQGHTEAFF. CDR3 in DNA: TGCGCCAGCAGCGAACAGGGGCACACTGAAGCTTTCTTT.

CDR3 sequence: CASSLSPGGGSANEQFF. CDR3 bases: TGTGCCAGCAGCTTAAGCCCCGGTGGGGGATCAGCGAATGAGCAGTTCTTC. This chain joins TRBV11-2 and TRBJ2-1; D possibly matches TRBD1 or TRBD2 (5 bases each). The CDR3 spans 17 residues. Germline V gene lookup returns CDR1 SGHAT and CDR2 FQNNGV. V lost 2 bases and J 7 bases, leaving 21 bases between the germline ends.

The CDR3 nucleotides read TGTGCTAGTGGTTTGGCTGGCTTGGGGAAAGCGAACACCGGGGAGCTGTTTTTT. This sequence encodes CASGLAGLGKANTGELFF. The chain combines TRBV12-5 with TRBJ2-2; D remains unclear. Germline loops: CDR1 LGHNT, CDR2 FRNRAP. This CDR3 is built from 18 residues. Trimming stripped 1 base from V and 0 bases from J, with 15 bases between.

The chain links TRBV7-8 to TRBJ2-7; tentatively, D is TRBD1 (6 bases). Germline values: CDR1 SGHVS, CDR2 FQNEAQ. This CDR3 comprises 17 residues. Trimming cost V 1 base and J 2 bases, with 18 bases left between them. CDR3 protein: CASSLGTVSPVAYEQYF. CDR3 nucleotide sequence: TGTGCCAGCAGCTTAGGGACAGTCTCCCCGGTAGCCTACGAGCAGTACTTC.

The DNA for the CDR3 is TGTGCCAGCAGTACACCAGGGGGCACCATATATTTT. It is translated as CASSTPGGTIYF. This rearrangement joins TRBV27 to TRBJ1-3, with 7 bases aligning to TRBD1. V shed 5 bases, J shed 9 bases, and the junction held 4 bases outside the gene matches. Germline V gives CDR1 MNHEY, CDR2 SMNVEV (reference sequence). This CDR3 is 12 amino acids long.

The V gene is TRBV11-2, the J gene TRBJ2-3; TRBD2 matches 10 bases. This CDR3 is built from 16 residues. The germline gives CDR1 SGHAT, CDR2 FQNNGV. Losses at the gene ends were 5 bases for V and 5 bases for J; bases not matched to a gene: 10. The CDR3 DNA reads as TGTGCCAGCAGCCCCAGGCTAGCGGGAGCTTTAGATACGCAGTATTTT. This translates into CASSPRLAGALDTQYF.

For the CDR3, the DNA is TGTGCCAGCAGCGTCCAAGCGGGGGGCCCAGATACGCAGTATTTT. This codes for CASSVQAGGPDTQYF. The V gene is TRBV9, the J gene TRBJ2-3; 9 bases fit TRBD2. The CDR3 is 15 residues long. The trim removed 2 bases at V and 4 bases at J, leaving 5 bases unmatched. The germline V gene encodes CDR1 SGDLS and CDR2 YYNGEE.

This chain connects TRBV2 to TRBJ2-5; 10 nucleotides match TRBD2. The CDR3 runs to 14 residues. Trimming took 9 bases from V and 4 from J; bases not matched to a gene: 8. Germline loops: CDR1 SNHLY, CDR2 FYNNEI. Written as DNA, the CDR3 is TGTGCCAGGGGGGCTAGCGGGAGATTAGAGACCCAGTACTTC. Protein sequence: CARGASGRLETQYF.

The chain couples TRBV28 to TRBJ2-5; D remains unclear. The CDR3 is 11 residues long. The V end was cut by 8 bases, the J end by 7 bases, with 11 bases between. Germline V lookup: CDR1 MDHEN, CDR2 SYDVKM. In DNA, the CDR3 is TGTGCCAGCGCTAACACTGGGACCCAGTACTTC. Translating it yields CASANTGTQYF. Filled out from reference TRBV28 and TRBJ2-5, the complete variable domain reads DVKVTQSSRYLVKRTGEKVFLECVQDMDHENMFWYRQDPGLGLRLIYFSYDVKMKEKGDIPEGYSVSREKKERFSLILESASTNQTSMYLCASANTGTQYFGPGTRLLVL.

This clone came up once. This chain links TRBV7-3 with TRBJ2-3; D is unresolved. The CDR3 has 15 amino acids. Germline lookup yields CDR1 SGHTA and CDR2 FQGTGA. Trimming stripped 5 bases from V and 0 bases from J, with 12 bases between. The chain's CDR3 is CASSIYGPSTDTQYF. The CDR3 nucleotides are TGTGCCAGCAGCATCTACGGGCCGAGCACAGATACGCAGTATTTT.

The chain carries TRBV5-1 and TRBJ2-7; D gene uncertain. Trimming took off 2 bases at V and 4 bases at J, with 7 bases between the two ends. The V gene's germline CDR1 is SGHRS and CDR2 YFSETQ. The CDR3 runs to 12 residues. DNA of the CDR3: TGCGCCAGCAGCTTCTTGGGGTACGAGCAGTACTTC. Translating gives CASSFLGYEQYF.

V is TRBV29-1 and J is TRBJ2-7, with D perhaps TRBD1 or TRBD2 (5 bases each). The CDR3 loop spans 14 amino acids. The V gene lost 6 bases and the J gene lost 3 bases, with 18 bases spanning the gap. Per germline, CDR1 SQVTM and CDR2 ANQGSEA. The CDR3 region has the DNA TGCAGCGTCGACCTAGGGGCCGAGGGCTACGAGCAGTACTTC. It encodes CSVDLGAEGYEQYF.

The V gene is TRBV28, the J gene TRBJ1-5, with 8 nucleotides matching TRBD1. The V segment lost 5 bases and the J segment 3 bases; nucleotides outside the gene matches: 6. The CDR3 runs 15 residues. Germline CDR1 MDHEN, CDR2 SYDVKM. DNA for the CDR3: TGTGCCAGCAGTCCGGACAGGGTTTTCAATCAGCCCCAGCATTTT. Amino acid sequence: CASSPDRVFNQPQHF.

The rearrangement joins TRBV7-8 to TRBJ2-1; D uncertain. The CDR3 runs 15 residues. Germline lookup yields CDR1 SGHVS and CDR2 FQNEAQ. The CDR3 DNA reads TGTACCTCGGGCGGCGGCGTCGGATCCTACAATGAGCAGTTCTTC. It encodes CTSGGGVGSYNEQFF.

V gene TRBV28 combines with J gene TRBJ1-1; D call uncertain. Germline V gene lookup returns CDR1 MDHEN and CDR2 SYDVKM. CDR3 length: 15 residues. Trimming shortened V by 5 bases and J by 1 base, and 14 bases separated the two germline ends. CDR3: CASSASILQNTEAFF. DNA for the CDR3: TGTGCCAGCAGTGCCTCAATTCTCCAGAACACTGAAGCTTTCTTT.

This clone was recorded only once. The gene calls are TRBV7-3 and TRBJ2-1; TRBD2 agrees at 10 bases. Germline trimming cut 5 bases from V and 4 bases from J; bases unmatched to any gene: 2. CDR3 length: 14 amino acids. Germline loops: CDR1 SGHTA, CDR2 FQGTGA. CDR3 loop: CASSKGLAYNEQFF. In DNA form, the CDR3 reads TGTGCCAGCAGCAAGGGACTAGCGTACAATGAGCAGTTCTTC.

CDR3 nucleotides: TGCGCCAGCAGCCAAGATTCTGAACGGTTGGGGTACGAGCAGTACTTC. Translating gives CASSQDSERLGYEQYF. The chain links TRBV4-1 to TRBJ2-7, with D unresolved. Trimming pared 0 bases from V and 4 bases from J, leaving 16 bases between. The CDR3 covers 16 residues. The germline V gene has CDR1 MGHRA and CDR2 YSYEKL.

The CDR3 spells CASSLRLGGSYNEQFF. The DNA for the CDR3 is TGTGCCAGCAGCTTAAGGTTGGGGGGTTCCTACAATGAGCAGTTCTTC. The rearrangement joins TRBV7-3 to TRBJ2-1, with D perhaps matching TRBD2 (6 bases). V shed 1 base and J shed 1 base, with 11 bases lying between them. The CDR3 has 16 amino acids. The germline V gene has CDR1 SGHTA and CDR2 FQGTGA.